The next 14 T cell receptor beta chains were all read from a single sample in a study of blood T cell repertoires in COVID-19. TCRdb's copy holds only in-frame clones and misses some; the assay was immunoSEQ multiplex PCR. Of a few hundred thousand clones listed, roughly nine tenths are singletons. Specimen: peripheral blood. These receptors all come from a woman between 50 and 59 years old with acute or convalescent COVID-19.

V is TRBV11-2 and J is TRBJ2-3; 13 bases map to TRBD2. V lost 8 bases and J lost 6; bases outside the gene matches: 2. The CDR3 runs 13 residues. CDR1 SGHAT and CDR2 FQNNGV come from the germline V gene. In DNA form, the CDR3 reads TGTGCCAGCGGACTAGCGGGAGACGATACGCAGTATTTT. The encoded protein is CASGLAGDDTQYF.

The rearrangement uses TRBV12-3 or TRBV12-4 and TRBJ1-5; D ambiguous. V was pared by 7 bases and J by 3 bases, with 7 bases between. The CDR3 sequence is 12 residues long. The CDR3 bases are TGTGCCAGCACCTCGTACAATCAGCCCCAGCATTTT. As protein: CASTSYNQPQHF.

The chain has TRBV9 and TRBJ2-7; 10 bases map to TRBD2. CDR1 and CDR2 from the germline V gene are SGDLS and YYNGEE. CDR3 length equals 18 residues. The trim removed 0 bases at V and 2 bases at J, leaving 11 bases unmatched. The CDR3 sequence: CASSVGDSGGIFAYEQYF. The DNA of the CDR3 is TGTGCCAGCAGCGTAGGTGATAGCGGGGGGATTTTCGCCTACGAGCAGTACTTC.

This chain links TRBV4-2 with TRBJ2-3, with 7 bases identical to TRBD2. The germline gives CDR1 LGHNA, CDR2 YNFKEQ. With 2 bases clipped from V and 3 bases from J, the junction kept 11 bases outside the gene matches. This CDR3 has 17 amino acids. CDR3 sequence (DNA): TGTGCCAGCAGCCAACACACGGGAGGAGTGGGAACAGATACGCAGTATTTT. As protein: CASSQHTGGVGTDTQYF.

The chain recombines TRBV10-3 with TRBJ2-7; 11 bases are shared with TRBD2. This CDR3 has 15 residues. Germline trimming cut 4 bases from V and 3 bases from J; bases unmatched to any gene: 5. Per germline, CDR1 ENHRY and CDR2 SYGVKD. CDR3 sequence (DNA): TGTGCCATCAGTGCCGGGACTAGCGGACACTACGAGCAGTACTTC. Translated: CAISAGTSGHYEQYF.

The chain recombines TRBV3-1 (or the pseudogene TRBV3-2) with TRBJ2-3; D is perhaps TRBD2 (6 bases). The V gene lost 1 base and the J gene lost 1 base, with 12 bases spanning the gap. Germline loops: CDR1 LGHDT, CDR2 YNNKEL (reference sequence). The CDR3 is 16 amino acids. CDR3 DNA sequence: TGTGCCAGCAGCCAAGGGACTAACACGGGCACAGATACGCAGTATTTT. It codes for CASSQGTNTGTDTQYF.

The chain is built from TRBV27 and TRBJ1-1; 9 bases map to TRBD1. The germline CDR1 and CDR2 sequences are MNHEY and SMNVEV (reference sequence). The CDR3 covers 13 residues. Losses at the gene ends were 5 bases for V and 11 bases for J; bases not matched to a gene: 9. The CDR3: CASSPWDRERAFF. The CDR3 bases are TGTGCCAGCAGTCCATGGGACAGGGAAAGGGCTTTCTTT.

V and J are TRBV5-4 and TRBJ2-3; 8 bases fit TRBD2. The V gene's germline CDR1 is SGHNT and CDR2 YYREEE (reference sequence). The CDR3 spans 14 residues. V was pared by 0 bases and J by 5 bases, with 2 bases of the junction left unmatched. The CDR3 coding sequence is TGTGCCAGCAGCTTGGCGGGGGGGGGAGATACGCAGTATTTT. It is translated as CASSLAGGGDTQYF.

The sample holds one count of this clone. The chain is built from TRBV14 and TRBJ2-5, with TRBD2 as a possible D gene (6 bases). CDR1 is SGHDN, CDR2 FVKESK, per germline. The CDR3 runs 13 residues. Trimming pared 8 bases from V and 4 bases from J, leaving 14 bases between. CDR3 sequence reads: CASGGSGGETQYF. CDR3 coding DNA: TGTGCCAGCGGAGGGAGTGGGGGAGAGACCCAGTACTTC.

This clone was seen only once. The chain uses TRBV11-2 and TRBJ2-7; D uncertain. CDR1 is SGHAT and CDR2 is FQNNGV in the germline V gene. This CDR3 has 14 residues. Trimming pared 5 bases from V and 1 base from J, leaving 12 bases between. CDR3 bases: TGTGCCAGCAGCCTGGTTAAAGAGTCCTACGAGCAGTACTTC. It is translated as CASSLVKESYEQYF. The whole variable domain, remainder taken from reference TRBV11-2 and TRBJ2-7, is EAGVAQSPRYKIIEKRQSVAFWCNPISGHATLYWYQQILGQGPKLLIQFQNNGVVDDSQLPKDRFSAERLKGVDSTLKIQPAKLEDSAVYLCASSLVKESYEQYFGPGTRLTVT.

CDR3 in amino acids: CASSSGQGFTEAFF. DNA for the CDR3: TGCGCCAGCAGCTCCGGACAGGGGTTTACTGAAGCTTTCTTT. J is TRBJ1-1 and V is TRBV5-1, with 9 bases identical to TRBD1. The CDR3 has 14 amino acids. Germline values: CDR1 SGHRS, CDR2 YFSETQ. The V gene end was trimmed by 3 bases and the J gene end by 5 bases; junction bases not matched to a gene: 5.

The V and J genes are TRBV7-9 and TRBJ1-2, with 10 bases lining up with TRBD1. CDR3 size: 13 residues. With 6 bases clipped from V and 7 bases from J, the junction kept 5 bases outside the gene matches. The germline gives CDR1 SEHNR, CDR2 FQNEAQ (reference sequence). The CDR3 region is CASSFDRGLGYTF. CDR3 nucleotide sequence: TGTGCCAGCAGTTTTGACAGGGGGCTTGGCTACACCTTC.

The chain carries TRBV7-9 and TRBJ2-5; 7 positions agree with TRBD1. The V segment lost 1 base and the J segment 5 bases; nucleotides outside the gene matches: 4. Germline V lookup: CDR1 SEHNR, CDR2 FQNEAQ (reference sequence). The CDR3 consists of 14 residues. The CDR3 sequence: CASSLVGGSETQYF. The DNA of the CDR3 is TGTGCCAGCAGCTTAGTAGGGGGCAGCGAGACCCAGTACTTC.

This clone was counted a few times. The chain has TRBV7-2 and TRBJ2-7; TRBD2 might be the D (8 bases). The CDR3 sequence is 19 residues long. Trimming left V 5 bases short and J 1 base short, with 27 bases between. Germline loops: CDR1 SGHTA, CDR2 FQGNSA. Written as DNA, the CDR3 is TGTGCCAGCAGCCTACAGGGGTATCAGCGGGAGCTGAGGTCCTACGAGCAGTACTTC. Protein sequence: CASSLQGYQRELRSYEQYF.